This is a list of T cell receptor beta chains from one sample in a study of blood T cell repertoires in COVID-19. Sequencing used immunoSEQ multiplex PCR; TCRdb keeps in-frame clones, though not all of them. The sample includes around 25,000 clones, around 86% seen only once; the top ten take 15% to 20%. The sequencing input was peripheral blood. These receptor sequences come from a woman of 80 years or more with acute or convalescent COVID-19. Both conserved end residues are part of each CDR3. Each record gives: J gene, V gene, CDR3 protein.

>TRBJ2-2|TRBV7-2
CASRYPGLANTGELFF
>TRBJ1-5|TRBV7-2
CASSPDSNNQPQHF
>TRBJ1-1|TRBV9
CASSSQGGNTEAFF
>TRBJ2-7|TRBV4-3
CASSPLVQGGEQYF
>TRBJ2-1|TRBV4-1
CASSQGMRPQFF
>TRBJ2-7|TRBV2
CASSEEGIRDEQYF
>TRBJ2-3|TRBV4-3
CASSPSGRADSTDTQYF
>TRBJ2-7|TRBV2
CASSEEEGLAGGPEEQYF
>TRBJ2-4|TRBV5-1
CASSLALHEIAKNIQYF
>TRBJ2-1|TRBV4-3
CASSQDARLAGYNEQFF
>TRBJ2-4|TRBV2
CASSARTSGGVSKNIQYF
>TRBJ1-1|TRBV6-1
CASSDMTGGGTEAFF
>TRBJ1-4|TRBV29-1
CSVVRTGLPNEKLFF
>TRBJ2-5|TRBV7-9
CASSLLGTGGLETQYF
>TRBJ1-3|TRBV10-1
CASSEDGSSGNTIYF
>TRBJ1-2|TRBV5-6
CASSPPTGGSYGYTF
>TRBJ2-1|TRBV18
CASTTGTRDEQFF
>TRBJ2-3|TRBV5-1
CASSLVQREKDTQYF
>TRBJ2-7|TRBV5-1
CASSLSTVPYEQYF
>TRBJ2-2|TRBV21-1
CASSIRVRESANTGELFF
>TRBJ2-7|TRBV29-1
CSVEYGDEQYF
>TRBJ2-1|TRBV5-1
CASSLQPSGGNEQFF
>TRBJ1-2|TRBV3-1/TRBV3-2
CASSRGQGTTNYGYTF
>TRBJ2-1|TRBV2
CARAQASGMDNEQFF
>TRBJ1-2|TRBV18
CASSRRENYGYTF
>TRBJ2-7|TRBV19
CASSLSGSPHEQYF
>TRBJ2-1|TRBV6-1
CASSGDRGVSYNEQFF
>TRBJ2-1|TRBV3-1/TRBV3-2
CASSRRPEVEQFF
>TRBJ1-1|TRBV19
CASSSRDRGNTEAFF
>TRBJ1-3|TRBV11-2
CASSPPRPFSGNTIYF
>TRBJ2-3|TRBV2
CASRNTRGGTDTQYF
>TRBJ2-6|TRBV2
CASSPWSSGANVLTF
>TRBJ2-3|TRBV11-3
CASSLRLAGGTDTQYF
>TRBJ2-2|TRBV6-2/TRBV6-3
CASSYELVAGELFF
>TRBJ1-1|TRBV4-1
CASSYSTGGNTEAFF
>TRBJ2-6|TRBV15
CATRGGVGSGANVLTF
>TRBJ2-7|TRBV6-1
CASSEHGQGRNEQYF
>TRBJ2-2|TRBV11-3
CASSLRGVNTGELFF
>TRBJ2-5|TRBV11-3
CASSSGLAGVGQETQYF
>TRBJ2-1|TRBV6-4
CASSDEAGERNEQFF
>TRBJ2-7|TRBV10-1
CASSESGPDYYEQYF
>TRBJ1-1|TRBV19
CASSVQGAGTEAFF
>TRBJ1-1|TRBV7-6
CASSLLQGNTEAFF
>TRBJ1-2|TRBV7-9
CASSSPDRAHYGYTF
>TRBJ2-7|TRBV27
CASRPGQGAGEQYF
>TRBJ2-5|TRBV27
CASSSPASGRGETQYF
>TRBJ2-3|TRBV4-1
CASSQGWGGGADTQYF
>TRBJ1-1|TRBV19
CASSRGLIPISSGYEAFF
>TRBJ2-4|TRBV10-3
CAISRTSGGLAKNIQYF
>TRBJ2-3|TRBV10-1
CASSDGTSSADTQYF
>TRBJ1-2|TRBV24-1
CATEGSGYGYTF
>TRBJ1-5|TRBV7-9
CASGQGEVSNQPQHF